This T cell receptor beta chain was observed in a study of PD-1 blockade in classical Hodgkin lymphoma. Study information: The patients were dosed with nivolumab 3 mg/kg, infused intravenously every 2 weeks.

The germline V and J ends were trimmed by 4 bases and 0 bases, with 7 bases remaining between them. This CDR3 has 13 residues. CDR1 and CDR2 from the germline V gene are MNHEY and SVGAGI. TCRdb's table, derived via immunoSEQ multiplex PCR, lists solely in-frame clones and lacks some. The sample has tens of thousands of clones; about 91% are singletons. Every one of the patients relapsed after autologous stem cell transplantation (brentuximab vedotin exposure was variable). Source: peripheral blood mononuclear cells (PBMCs), taken before the second cycle of nivolumab. The receptor was derived from a human donor with classical Hodgkin lymphoma. The chain recombines TRBV6-5 with TRBJ2-7; D is possibly TRBD1 (5 bases). The CDR3: CASSLDNSYEQYF. CDR3 DNA: TGTGCCAGCAGTTTGGACAACTCCTACGAGCAGTACTTC.